Listed here are 16 T cell receptor beta chains from one sample, sequenced in a study of blood T cell repertoires in COVID-19. The data were produced by immunoSEQ multiplex PCR, yet TCRdb's version contains in-frame clones alone and is incomplete. The table shows more than 100,000 clones, with more than 70% occurring only once. The sequenced sample consisted of peripheral blood. All receptors come from an older woman with acute or convalescent COVID-19.

This chain uses TRBV30 with TRBJ1-3, with D uncertain. The CDR3 sequence is 12 residues long. V lost 5 bases and J lost 2, with 7 bases in between. Germline V gene lookup returns CDR1 GTSNPN and CDR2 SVGIG (reference sequence). The CDR3 loop is CAWPIPGNTIYF. CDR3 in DNA: TGTGCCTGGCCTATCCCTGGAAACACCATATATTTT.

The chain combines TRBV5-1 with TRBJ2-3; TRBD2 matches at 11 bases. Looked up from germline, CDR1 is SGHRS and CDR2 is YFSETQ. This CDR3 comprises 18 residues. V trimming: 1 base; J trimming: 3 bases; junction bases outside the gene matches: 10. CDR3 nucleotides: TGCGCCAGCAGCTTGTTACCCACTAGCGGGAGTATGACAGATACGCAGTATTTT. Its protein product is CASSLLPTSGSMTDTQYF.

This clone was seen only once. V usage is TRBV5-1 and J usage is TRBJ2-7; 7 positions match TRBD1. Per the germline V gene, CDR1 is SGHRS and CDR2 is YFSETQ. This CDR3 is built from 14 residues. J lost 3 bases, V lost 4 bases, and 7 bases had no gene match. The chain's CDR3 is CASSPSGQIYEQYV. DNA of the CDR3: TGCGCCAGCAGCCCCTCGGGACAGATCTACGAGCAGTACGTC.

This clone was recorded only once. The genes are TRBV7-3 and TRBJ1-2, with D maybe TRBD1 (6 bases). CDR3 length: 13 residues. The germline V and J ends were trimmed by 1 base and 6 bases, with 9 bases remaining between them. The germline CDR1 and CDR2 sequences are SGHTA and FQGTGA. CDR3 in amino acids: CASSLRAGDGYTF. CDR3 bases: TGTGCCAGCAGCTTAAGGGCAGGGGATGGCTACACCTTC. The whole variable domain, remainder taken from reference TRBV7-3 and TRBJ1-2, is GAGVSQTPSNKVTEKGKYVELRCDPISGHTALYWYRQSLGQGPEFLIYFQGTGAADDSGLPNDRFFAVRPEGSVSTLKIQRTERGDSAVYLCASSLRAGDGYTFGSGTRLTVV.

Turning to this clone: At one end the junction does not follow the germline gene, possibly because of a read error. The chain links TRBV27 to TRBJ2-7; 14 nucleotides agree with TRBD2. Germline V lookup: CDR1 MNHEY, CDR2 SMNVEV (reference sequence). The CDR3 sequence is 15 residues long. CDR3 nucleotide sequence: TGTGCCAGCAATTGGGGACTAGCGGGGGTCTACGGGCAGTACTTC. Translated, it gives CASNWGLAGVYGQYF.

The rearrangement joins TRBV6-5 to TRBJ2-7; tentatively, D is TRBD2 (5 bases). V lost 7 bases and J lost 4, with 17 bases in between. Germline lookup yields CDR1 MNHEY and CDR2 SVGAGI. The CDR3 sequence is 14 residues long. CDR3 coding DNA: TGTGCCAGCATCAGAGGCGTAGCGTTTTACGAGCAGTACTTC. It translates to CASIRGVAFYEQYF.

The chain uses TRBV5-1 and TRBJ2-7, with TRBD1 identical over 10 bases. Germline lookup yields CDR1 SGHRS and CDR2 YFSETQ. V was clipped by 4 bases and J by 1 base; unmatched bases: 8. The CDR3 extends over 16 amino acids. CDR3 in amino acids: CASSLLGGQGSYEQYF. In DNA, the CDR3 is TGCGCCAGCAGCCTGCTAGGGGGACAGGGGTCCTACGAGCAGTACTTC.

This chain links TRBV5-4 with TRBJ2-2, with D maybe TRBD1 (6 bases). V lost 4 bases to trimming and J lost 2 bases, with 12 bases between them. Per the germline V gene, CDR1 is SGHNT and CDR2 is YYREEE (reference sequence). The length of the CDR3 is 15 residues. The CDR3 here is CASSAGTPNTGELFF. The DNA for the CDR3 is TGTGCCAGCAGCGCCGGGACACCTAACACCGGGGAGCTGTTTTTT. The full variable domain, rest sourced from reference TRBV5-4 and TRBJ2-2, is ETGVTQSPTHLIKTRGQQVTLRCSSQSGHNTVSWYQQALGQGPQFIFQYYREEENGRGNFPPRFSGLQFPNYSSELNVNALELDDSALYLCASSAGTPNTGELFFGEGSRLTVL.

The V call is TRBV7-9, the J call TRBJ2-2, with D uncertain. The CDR3 is 13 residues long. The V end lost 5 bases, the J end lost 3 bases, and 7 bases lay between the germline ends. The germline V gene has CDR1 SEHNR and CDR2 FQNEAQ (reference sequence). CDR3 amino acids: CASSQLYTGELFF. In DNA, the CDR3 is TGTGCCAGCAGCCAACTTTACACCGGGGAGCTGTTTTTT.

The V and J genes are TRBV5-5 and TRBJ2-7; 7 nucleotides match TRBD2. The CDR3 is made up of 14 amino acids. The germline V gene has CDR1 SGHKS and CDR2 YYEKEE (reference sequence). V trimming: 1 base; J trimming: 0 bases; junction bases outside the gene matches: 1. CDR3: CASSLSGASYEQYF. CDR3 DNA sequence: TGTGCCAGCAGCTTGAGCGGGGCCTCCTACGAGCAGTACTTC.

This chain links TRBV4-2 with TRBJ2-7, with 13 bases matching TRBD2. The V gene end was trimmed by 4 bases and the J gene end by 4 bases; junction bases not matched to a gene: 22. This CDR3 contains 21 residues. CDR1 is LGHNA and CDR2 is YNFKEQ in the germline V gene. The CDR3 DNA reads TGTGCCAGCAGCCCCCTCTCATCCTCTGTCCGGACTAGCGGGAGTAATTACGAGCAGTACTTC. This translates into CASSPLSSSVRTSGSNYEQYF.

The chain employs TRBV2 and TRBJ2-5, with 7 nucleotides matching TRBD2. CDR1 and CDR2 (germline): SNHLY, FYNNEI. With V trimmed by 4 bases and J by 1 base, 12 bases remained unmatched. This CDR3 has 17 amino acids. CDR3 protein: CASSVGGFAELQETQYF. CDR3 sequence (DNA): TGTGCCAGCAGTGTGGGGGGGTTTGCGGAGCTCCAAGAGACCCAGTACTTC.

CDR3 region: CASSPTGKETQYF. DNA of the CDR3: TGCGCCAGCAGCCCGACAGGGAAAGAGACCCAGTACTTC. The chain couples TRBV5-1 to TRBJ2-5, with TRBD1 matching over 7 bases. Trimming at V came to 4 bases and at J to 3 bases, leaving 3 bases not matched to a gene. Germline V gives CDR1 SGHRS, CDR2 YFSETQ. CDR3 length: 13 residues. The entire variable domain, with the rest obtained from reference TRBV5-1 and TRBJ2-5, is as follows: KAGVTQTPRYLIKTRGQQVTLSCSPISGHRSVSWYQQTPGQGLQFLFEYFSETQRNKGNFPGRFSGRQFSNSRSEMNVSTLELGDSALYLCASSPTGKETQYFGPGTRLLVL.

As for this clone: Other DNA sequences from this sample encode an identical CDR3 as well. The chain has TRBV12-3 or TRBV12-4 and TRBJ2-3; 7 nucleotides match TRBD2. With 6 bases clipped from V and 6 bases from J, the junction kept 3 bases outside the gene matches. This CDR3 is 12 amino acids long. CDR3 protein: CASSPGGDTQYF. The DNA of the CDR3 is TGTGCCAGCAGCCCCGGGGGGGATACGCAGTATTTT.

The genes are TRBV2 and TRBJ1-1; a weak D match, TRBD1 (5 bases). The germline CDR1 and CDR2 sequences are SNHLY and FYNNEI. Trimming shortened V by 8 bases and J by 3 bases, and 13 bases separated the two germline ends. The CDR3 is 13 residues long. In DNA, the CDR3 is TGTGCCAGCCTCGAATCAGGGTACACTGAAGCTTTCTTT. It specifies CASLESGYTEAFF.

The J gene is TRBJ1-1, the V gene TRBV7-3; unclear D gene. CDR1 is SGHTA and CDR2 is FQGTGA in the germline V gene. With 2 bases removed from V and 1 base from J, the gap between germline ends came to 5 bases. This CDR3 has 13 residues. The CDR3 is CASSLLQNTEAFF. The CDR3 region has the DNA TGTGCCAGCAGCTTATTACAGAACACTGAAGCTTTCTTT.